This entry lists 27 T cell receptor beta chains sequenced from one sample in a study of T-cell reconstitution after alpha-beta-depleted transplantation in children. Unique molecular identifiers featured in how the TCRbeta library was prepared. TCRdb called the PCR reads again in MiXCR, with one record for every CDR3 protein. The sample shows 90,000 to 150,000 distinct CDR3 sequences, roughly 23% of them seen only once. Sequences were derived from PBMCs, mostly from graft donor cells, sampled 180 days after TCRalphabeta/CD19-depleted stem cell transplant. Receptors originate from a male patient under 10 years old who had a stem cell transplant for chronic granulomatous disease, so the T cells may come from the graft donor.

This clonotype was counted ten times or more. The DNA for the CDR3 is TGTGCCAGCAGCTCCCCCACGGCAGCCTACGAGCAGTACTTC. Residues: CASSSPTAAYEQYF. The chain recombines TRBV7-9 with TRBJ2-7; D not resolved. Germline V lookup: CDR1 SEHNR, CDR2 FQNEAQ (reference sequence). V lost 4 bases, J lost 2 bases, and 12 bases lay in between. This CDR3 contains 14 residues.

This clonotype was recorded a few times. V is TRBV7-2 and J is TRBJ1-2; D is unresolved. V was cut by 4 bases and J by 3 bases, with 15 bases left in between. The V gene's germline CDR1 is SGHTA and CDR2 FQGNSA. The CDR3 has 15 residues. The CDR3 DNA sequence: TGTGCCAGCAGCTACCTCTGGGGAGGCGACTATGGCTACACCTTC. This translates into CASSYLWGGDYGYTF.

This clonotype has ten or more counts. The chain carries TRBV5-1 and TRBJ2-7, with D unclear. This CDR3 spans 14 amino acids. V dropped 0 bases and J dropped 2 bases, with 9 bases sitting between them. Germline-derived CDR1 and CDR2 are SGHRS and YFSETQ. DNA for the CDR3: TGCGCCAGCAGCTTGGGGTCAGGAGCCTACGAGCAGTACTTC. Its protein product is CASSLGSGAYEQYF.

This clonotype was seen only a few times. The J gene is TRBJ2-7, the V gene TRBV20-1; D call uncertain. The ends were cut back, 6 bases at V and 5 bases at J, with 11 bases in the middle. CDR1 is DFQATT, CDR2 SNEGSKA, per germline (reference sequence). The length of the CDR3 is 11 residues. This CDR3 is CSATIAHEQYF. DNA of the CDR3: TGCAGTGCAACAATAGCCCACGAGCAGTACTTC.

This clonotype was detected ten times or more. This chain uses TRBV12-3 or TRBV12-4 with TRBJ2-2; 7 bases agree with TRBD2. With 2 bases clipped from V and 3 bases from J, the junction kept 9 bases outside the gene matches. This CDR3 has 17 amino acids. CDR3 bases: TGTGCCAGCAGTTTAAGGGGCGGGGGAGGGGACACCGGGGAGCTGTTTTTT. This sequence encodes CASSLRGGGGDTGELFF.

This chain links TRBV5-5 with TRBJ1-1; TRBD1 matches at 7 bases. Germline V CDR1 and CDR2: SGHKS, YYEKEE (reference sequence). V lost 2 bases and J lost 0; bases outside the gene matches: 10. The CDR3 length is 17 residues. CDR3: CASSLQGSGSMNTEAFF. DNA of the CDR3: TGTGCCAGCAGCTTACAGGGGAGCGGGTCTATGAACACTGAAGCTTTCTTT.

This clonotype was picked up a small number of times. The V gene is TRBV5-1, the J gene TRBJ2-1, with 7 bases fitting TRBD1. CDR3 length: 15 residues. The germline CDR1 and CDR2 sequences are SGHRS and YFSETQ. The V and J ends lost 0 bases and 3 bases, in that order; junction bases with no gene match: 3. CDR3 bases: TGCGCCAGCAGCTTGGCCGGGACAGACTACAATGAGCAGTTCTTC. It yields the protein CASSLAGTDYNEQFF.

In nucleotides, the CDR3 is TGCAGTGTACACCGGGACAGGGAAAATTCACCCCTCCACTTT. It is translated as CSVHRDRENSPLHF. The chain employs TRBV20-1 and TRBJ1-6, with 9 bases lining up with TRBD1. The CDR3 is 14 residues long. Unmatched junction bases numbered 8, after V lost 7 bases and J lost 7 bases. CDR1 is DFQATT, CDR2 SNEGSKA, per germline (reference sequence).

This clonotype was seen at least ten times. The chain carries TRBV7-9 and TRBJ2-2; no clear D. Trimming removed 5 bases at V and 7 bases at J, with 2 bases between. The CDR3 runs to 10 residues. Germline-derived CDR1 and CDR2 are SEHNR and FQNEAQ (reference sequence). The CDR3: CASSRGELFF. In DNA form, the CDR3 reads TGTGCCAGCAGCCGCGGGGAGCTGTTTTTT.

This clonotype was recorded a few times. The V and J genes are TRBV5-1 and TRBJ2-1; 12 positions match TRBD2. Trimming cost V 4 bases and J 7 bases; bases outside gene matches: 6. CDR3 length: 15 amino acids. Germline CDR1 SGHRS, CDR2 YFSETQ. The CDR3 bases are TGCGCCAGCAGCCCGGGACTAGCGGGTTTGAATGAGCAGTTCTTC. It codes for CASSPGLAGLNEQFF.

The chain uses TRBV29-1 and TRBJ2-7; either TRBD1 or TRBD2 may fit D (5 bases each). This CDR3 has 13 residues. Germline CDR1 reads SQVTM; CDR2 reads ANQGSEA. The germline V and J ends were trimmed by 4 bases and 7 bases, with 17 bases remaining between them. CDR3 DNA sequence: TGCAGCGTTGCCGCACTAGAAGGGGTAGAGCAGTACTTC. Translating gives CSVAALEGVEQYF.

The chain carries TRBV29-1 and TRBJ2-3; D not resolved. The CDR3 consists of 13 residues. V was clipped by 3 bases and J by 0 bases, with 7 bases between them. CDR1 is SQVTM and CDR2 is ANQGSEA in the germline V gene. CDR3 sequence: CSVDGVSTDTQYF. For the CDR3, the DNA is TGCAGCGTTGATGGAGTTAGCACAGATACGCAGTATTTT.

This clonotype has a handful of counts. The chain combines TRBV10-3 with TRBJ2-3; 8 bases are shared with TRBD2. The CDR3 is 14 residues long. Germline loops: CDR1 ENHRY, CDR2 SYGVKD. Germline trimming cut 5 bases from V and 4 bases from J; bases unmatched to any gene: 5. In nucleotides, the CDR3 is TGTGCCATCAGTTTGACTAGCGATGCAGATACGCAGTATTTT. It is translated as CAISLTSDADTQYF.

This clonotype appeared many times. V gene TRBV10-3 combines with J gene TRBJ2-3, with D tentatively TRBD2 (5 bases). CDR3 length: 15 residues. The ends were cut back, 3 bases at V and 5 bases at J, with 15 bases in the middle. CDR1 is ENHRY, CDR2 SYGVKD, per germline. CDR3 region: CAISDLVYEGDTQYF. Here the CDR3 DNA reads TGTGCCATCAGTGATCTAGTATACGAGGGAGATACGCAGTATTTT.

There are many counts of this clonotype. The rearrangement joins TRBV20-1 to TRBJ2-7; a weak D match, TRBD2 (5 bases). The CDR3 covers 11 residues. Germline V CDR1 and CDR2: DFQATT, SNEGSKA (reference sequence). V was trimmed by 5 bases and J by 2 bases, leaving 7 bases between them. CDR3: CSAGGTYEQYF. The CDR3 nucleotides are TGCAGTGCTGGAGGAACCTACGAGCAGTACTTC.

The V and J genes are TRBV7-2 and TRBJ2-5, with TRBD2 matching 8 bases. The germline gives CDR1 SGHTA, CDR2 FQGNSA. The CDR3 extends over 15 amino acids. J was trimmed by 5 bases and V by 5 bases; bases with no gene match: 10. CDR3 DNA sequence: TGTGCCAGCAGCCAGGGACTAGTTGGCTCGGAGACCCAGTACTTC. Amino acid sequence: CASSQGLVGSETQYF.

This clonotype came up many times. The V and J genes are TRBV12-3 or TRBV12-4 and TRBJ2-2; 15 bases are a match to TRBD2. J lost 7 bases, V lost 11 bases, and 5 bases had no gene match. This CDR3 comprises 14 residues. The CDR3 DNA reads as TGTGCCTGGACTAGCGGGAGGGAAGTCGGGGAGCTGTTTTTT. It encodes CAWTSGREVGELFF.

This clonotype was detected many times. The chain combines TRBV12-3 or TRBV12-4 with TRBJ1-1; D unclear. This CDR3 comprises 15 residues. The ends were cut back, 1 base at V and 0 bases at J, with 9 bases in the middle. Written as DNA, the CDR3 is TGTGCCAGCAGTTTAGGATCGTTAATGAACACTGAAGCTTTCTTT. Its translation is CASSLGSLMNTEAFF.

This chain joins TRBV27 and TRBJ2-7; perhaps TRBD1 as D (7 bases). V was cut by 3 bases and J by 5 bases, with 14 bases left in between. Germline V gene data show CDR1 as MNHEY and CDR2 as SMNVEV (reference sequence). This CDR3 contains 14 residues. CDR3 DNA sequence: TGTGCCAGCAGTTTGAGACAGGGAGGCCACGAGCAGTACTTC. It encodes CASSLRQGGHEQYF.

This clonotype was picked up one time. In nucleotides, the CDR3 is TGTGCCAGCAGTCACAGGGGGCGGGCGGATGGCTACACCTTC. It yields the protein CASSHRGRADGYTF. V gene TRBV12-3 or TRBV12-4 combines with J gene TRBJ1-2; 9 bases align to TRBD1. The J segment lost 6 bases and the V segment lost 5 bases, leaving 7 bases of the junction unmatched. CDR3 length: 14 amino acids.

This chain joins TRBV29-1 and TRBJ1-1, with D uncertain. Germline V gene lookup returns CDR1 SQVTM and CDR2 ANQGSEA. The CDR3 length is 11 residues. CDR3 nucleotides: TGCGAGGTAGCGGATAACACTGAAGCTTTCTTT. This sequence encodes CEVADNTEAFF.

This clonotype was found many times. The CDR3 DNA reads TGTGCCAGCAGCTTAGTCAGGCCTAAGCCGGAGCAGTTCTTC. Its translation: CASSLVRPKPEQFF. The chain employs TRBV7-2 and TRBJ2-1; D is ambiguous. V was trimmed by 1 base and J by 10 bases, leaving 14 bases between them. Germline V lookup: CDR1 SGHTA, CDR2 FQGNSA. The CDR3 covers 14 residues. Variable domain in full (rest from reference TRBV7-2 and TRBJ2-1): GAGVSQSPSNKVTEKGKDVELRCDPISGHTALYWYRQSLGQGLEFLIYFQGNSAPDKSGLPSDRFSAERTGGSVSTLTIQRTQQEDSAVYLCASSLVRPKPEQFFGPGTRLTVL.

Ten or more counts support this clonotype. The rearrangement joins TRBV12-3 or TRBV12-4 to TRBJ2-3; D remains unclear. This CDR3 is built from 15 residues. V was cut by 5 bases and J by 3 bases, with 15 bases left in between. The CDR3 nucleotides read TGTGCCAGCAGTACCCCCTCACTCCCTACAGATACGCAGTATTTT. Translated: CASSTPSLPTDTQYF.

The chain links TRBV21-1 to TRBJ2-1; the D call TRBD2 from the table was never checked on the DNA. TRBV21-1 is marked as a pseudogene. The CDR3 contains 16 residues. Here the CDR3 reads CASGDSRPLTINEQFF. The DNA of the CDR3 is TGTGCCAGCGGGGACTCCAGACCCCTCACGATCAATGAGCAGTTCTTC.

This clonotype was seen only a few times. V and J are TRBV20-1 and TRBJ1-1; D remains unclear. V was trimmed by 2 bases and J by 0 bases, leaving 7 bases between them. This CDR3 has 13 amino acids. Looked up from germline, CDR1 is DFQATT and CDR2 is SNEGSKA (reference sequence). The CDR3 DNA is TGCAGTGCTAGAAACATCCTGAACACTGAAGCTTTCTTT. This gives the protein CSARNILNTEAFF.

This clonotype was picked up many times. This rearrangement joins TRBV3-1 to TRBJ2-2, with 9 bases identical to TRBD1. Germline-derived CDR1 and CDR2 are LGHDT and YNNKEL (reference sequence). The CDR3 length is 16 residues. Germline trimming cut 3 bases from V and 7 bases from J; bases unmatched to any gene: 9. The CDR3 DNA reads as TGTGCCAGCAGCCACAGCTCCGGGACAGGGTTCGGGGAGCTGTTTTTT. Protein product: CASSHSSGTGFGELFF.

This clonotype has more than one count but fewer than ten. The V and J genes are TRBV19 and TRBJ1-2; no definite D call. The V gene's germline CDR1 is LNHDA and CDR2 SQIVND (reference sequence). V was shortened by 2 bases and J by 2 bases, with 12 bases between the two germline ends. This CDR3 is 15 amino acids long. The CDR3 bases are TGTGCCAGTAGTATACGTGGTTCGGACAACTATGGCTACACCTTC. It translates to CASSIRGSDNYGYTF.